The next 18 T cell receptor beta chains were all read from a single sample in a study of CD8+CD57+ T cells in acquired aplastic anemia listed by TCRdb under 2018. The sample was run on an Illumina HiSeq 2000. Genomic DNA served as template for TCR beta VDJ combination and CDR3 sequence profiling. TCRdb ran its own pipeline on the public reads, namely fastp trimming at Q25 and MiXCR clone calling, and kept in-frame beta chains. CDR3 protein duplicates are merged, each entry listing the most common genes and DNA. Present in this sample are 260,000 or so distinct CDR3 sequences, approximately 82% of which were seen just once. The top ten clonotypes cover approximately 40% of the sample. Expansion of CD8+CD57+ cells had been shown by flow cytometry in the patients chosen for sequencing. Sequencing was performed on sorted CD4+, CD8+, or CD8+CD57+ T cells (not recorded which) from PBMCs. The source of these receptors is a human donor with aplastic anemia.

The chain links TRBV25-1 to TRBJ2-3; 8 nucleotides align to TRBD1. The ends lost 7 bases at V and 5 bases at J; junction bases unmatched: 2. Germline assignment: CDR1 MGHDK and CDR2 SYGVNS. CDR3 length: 12 amino acids. The CDR3 loop reads CASTQGGDTQYF. The CDR3 DNA reads as TGTGCCAGCACACAGGGGGGAGATACGCAGTATTTT.

This clonotype showed up just a few times. The rearrangement joins TRBV11-3 to TRBJ2-1, with 9 nucleotides matching TRBD2. Germline V lookup: CDR1 SGHNT, CDR2 YENEEA. The CDR3 runs 16 residues. The V and J ends lost 2 bases and 8 bases, in that order; junction bases with no gene match: 10. CDR3 bases: TGTGCCAGCAGCTTACCGGGAAGCGGGGGGAGCGATGAGCAGTTCTTC. It translates to CASSLPGSGGSDEQFF.

Comment on this clonotype: Because the CDR3 is missing its conserved closing phenylalanine or tryptophan, this is likely a read error. The DNA is omitted, as the CDR3 cannot be located on it reliably, and the CDR3 follows TCRdb's listing. The CDR3 here is CASSVGASGTGEL. This sequence joins TRBV9 and TRBJ2-1; TRBD1, as called in the table, went unchecked against the DNA. Ends included, the CDR3 has 13 residues. Germline V gene data show CDR1 as SGDLS and CDR2 as YYNGEE.

V gene TRBV7-2 combines with J gene TRBJ2-5; the D call may be TRBD1 or TRBD2 (5 bases each). V lost 4 bases to trimming and J lost 14 bases, with 23 bases between them. CDR3 length equals 14 residues. Germline lookup yields CDR1 SGHTA and CDR2 FQGNSA. The CDR3 protein is CASSCRTDGATLYF. As DNA, the CDR3 is TGTGCCAGCAGCTGTCGTACAGACGGGGCAACCCTTTACTTC. Filled out from reference TRBV7-2 and TRBJ2-5, the complete variable domain reads GAGVSQSPSNKVTEKGKDVELRCDPISGHTALYWYRQSLGQGLEFLIYFQGNSAPDKSGLPSDRFSAERTGGSVSTLTIQRTQQEDSAVYLCASSCRTDGATLYFGPGTRLLVL.

The CDR3 DNA sequence: TGTGCCAGCAGCCCCCGATGGGGTCCCGAGAGTGAGCAGTTCTTC. Translated: CASSPRWGPESEQFF. The rearrangement joins TRBV11-3 to TRBJ2-1; the D is unclear. The CDR3 runs 15 residues. Looked up from germline, CDR1 is SGHNT and CDR2 is YENEEA. The V gene lost 5 bases and the J gene lost 9 bases, with 20 bases spanning the gap.

This clonotype was counted only a few times. The chain uses TRBV10-2 and TRBJ2-1, with D perhaps TRBD1 (5 bases). V was clipped by 4 bases and J by 7 bases, with 11 bases between them. CDR1 is WSHSY and CDR2 is SAAADI in the germline V gene. The CDR3 has 13 residues. This chain's CDR3 is CASSAVGENEQFF. In DNA form, the CDR3 reads TGCGCCAGCAGTGCGGTAGGGGAAAATGAGCAGTTCTTC.

This sequence joins TRBV7-8 and TRBJ2-3; no definite D call. CDR1 and CDR2 from the germline V gene are SGHVS and FQNEAQ. The germline V and J ends were trimmed by 0 bases and 12 bases, with 22 bases remaining between them. The CDR3 contains 16 residues. CDR3 amino acids: CASSLAVAADTQSQYF. The CDR3 coding sequence is TGTGCCAGCAGCTTAGCGGTAGCTGCCGACACACAGTCTCAGTATTTT.

The genes are TRBV7-9 and TRBJ1-6; 8 nucleotides align to TRBD1. This CDR3 is built from 14 residues. V shed 6 bases, J shed 17 bases, and the junction held 15 bases outside the gene matches. From germline, CDR1 is SEHNR and CDR2 FQNEAQ (reference sequence). DNA for the CDR3: TGTGCCAGCAGTTCGGACAGGGCGCTTTATCCCTTCCACTTT. Translation gives CASSSDRALYPFHF.

This chain connects TRBV5-1 to TRBJ2-3, with 9 bases that match TRBD1. The CDR3 loop spans 13 amino acids. V lost 4 bases, J lost 11 bases, and 8 bases stayed unmatched. Per germline, CDR1 SGHRS and CDR2 YFSETQ. CDR3 loop: CASSARTGDKQYF. Here the CDR3 DNA reads TGCGCCAGCAGCGCACGGACAGGGGACAAGCAGTATTTT.

The chain couples TRBV7-3 to TRBJ1-6; the D is unclear. CDR3 length: 16 residues. The V end lost 3 bases, the J end lost 15 bases, and 24 bases lay between the germline ends. Germline V gene data show CDR1 as SGHTA and CDR2 as FQGTGA. Here the CDR3 reads CASSFDRAYEQYFLHF. In DNA form, the CDR3 reads TGTGCCAGCAGCTTCGACCGAGCCTACGAGCAGTACTTCCTCCACTTT.

The chain has TRBV20-1 and TRBJ1-1; D ambiguous. The CDR3 totals 15 residues. V was trimmed by 3 bases and J by 2 bases, leaving 16 bases between them. Germline lookup yields CDR1 DFQATT and CDR2 SNEGSKA (reference sequence). CDR3 nucleotide sequence: TGCAGTGCTAGCATCGGGAGGGCCAACAACACTGAAGCTTTCTTT. Protein: CSASIGRANNTEAFF.

The chain joins TRBV9 to TRBJ1-1; D is undetermined. V lost 5 bases and J lost 7, with 21 bases in between. There are 15 residues in the CDR3. Germline CDR1 is SGDLS and CDR2 is YYNGEE. CDR3: CASSVEDGAHIEAFF. In DNA form, the CDR3 reads TGTGCCAGCAGTGTGGAGGACGGTGCGCACATTGAAGCTTTCTTT.

The chain links TRBV11-2 to TRBJ2-1; 7 bases line up with TRBD2. The CDR3 has 15 amino acids. Germline assignment: CDR1 SGHAT and CDR2 FQNNGV. Trimming took 1 base from V and 7 from J; bases not matched to a gene: 7. For the CDR3, the DNA is TGTGCCAGCAGCTTAGCGGGAGGTCGGGGGAATGAGCAGTTCTTC. Translated: CASSLAGGRGNEQFF.

The chain carries TRBV7-9 and TRBJ2-6; no clear D. The CDR3 has 16 amino acids. V was trimmed by 0 bases and J by 15 bases, leaving 21 bases between them. Germline V gene lookup returns CDR1 SEHNR and CDR2 FQNEAQ (reference sequence). CDR3 residues: CASSLAVAADLQCLTF. The CDR3 region has the DNA TGTGCCAGCAGCTTAGCCGTTGCGGCTGACCTACAATGCCTGACTTTC. The variable domain in full, with the rest retrieved from reference TRBV7-9 and TRBJ2-6, is DTGVSQNPRHKITKRGQNVTFRCDPISEHNRLYWYRQTLGQGPEFLTYFQNEAQLEKSRLLSDRFSAERPKGSFSTLEIQRTEQGDSAMYLCASSLAVAADLQCLTFGAGSRLTVL.

The V gene is TRBV7-3, the J gene TRBJ2-1; D perhaps matches TRBD2 (6 bases). Trimming took 6 bases from V and 16 from J, leaving 28 bases between them. Germline CDR1 SGHTA, CDR2 FQGTGA. The length of the CDR3 is 15 residues. The CDR3 bases are TGTGCCAGCAGTATAGCTAGCGAAGCCTACAAACACCAATTCTTC. Its protein product is CASSIASEAYKHQFF.

The chain recombines TRBV7-9 with TRBJ2-1; possible D gene TRBD1, 6 bases. Germline assignment: CDR1 SEHNR and CDR2 FQNEAQ (reference sequence). The CDR3 runs to 16 residues. Trimming removed 4 bases from V and 13 bases from J, with 26 bases in between. This chain's CDR3 is CASSSQQGGCGEYQFF. The CDR3 bases are TGTGCCAGCAGCTCCCAACAGGGTGGGTGCGGCGAGTACCAGTTCTTC.

V usage is TRBV19 and J usage is TRBJ1-6; D unresolved. The germline V gene has CDR1 LNHDA and CDR2 SQIVND (reference sequence). V was trimmed by 1 base and J by 7 bases, leaving 11 bases between them. This CDR3 region has 15 residues. CDR3 residues: CASSIGGEANSPLHF. CDR3 DNA: TGTGCCAGTAGTATAGGGGGAGAAGCGAATTCACCCCTCCACTTT.

The CDR3 DNA sequence: TGTGCCAGCAGCTCCACCGGACAGGGAAGTGGCTACACCTTC. Translating gives CASSSTGQGSGYTF. J is TRBJ1-2 and V is TRBV7-9, with TRBD1 matching 8 bases. V gave up 4 bases and J gave up 7 bases; unmatched junction bases: 8. This CDR3 is built from 14 residues. CDR1 and CDR2 from the germline V gene are SEHNR and FQNEAQ (reference sequence).